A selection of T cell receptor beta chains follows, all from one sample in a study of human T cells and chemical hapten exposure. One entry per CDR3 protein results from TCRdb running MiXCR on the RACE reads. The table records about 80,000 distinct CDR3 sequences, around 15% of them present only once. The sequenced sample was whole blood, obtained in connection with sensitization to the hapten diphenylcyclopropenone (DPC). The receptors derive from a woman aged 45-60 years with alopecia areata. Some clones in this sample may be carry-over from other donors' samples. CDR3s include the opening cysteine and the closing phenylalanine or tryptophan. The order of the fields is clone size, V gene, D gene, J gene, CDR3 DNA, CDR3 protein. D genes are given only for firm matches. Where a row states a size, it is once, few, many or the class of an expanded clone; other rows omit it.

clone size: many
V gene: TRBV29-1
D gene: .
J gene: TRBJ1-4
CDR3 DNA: TGCAGCGTTAAGGGGCGAGATGAAAAACTGTTTTTT
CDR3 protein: CSVKGRDEKLFF

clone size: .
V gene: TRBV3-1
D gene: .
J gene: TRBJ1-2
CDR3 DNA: TGTGCCAGCAGCCAGGTCGGAAAACGCTATGGCTACACCTTC
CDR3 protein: CASSQVGKRYGYTF

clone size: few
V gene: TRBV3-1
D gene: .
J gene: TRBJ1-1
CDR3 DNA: TGTGCCAGCAGCCAGGGTGGAGAGAAAGCTTTCTTT
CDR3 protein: CASSQGGEKAFF

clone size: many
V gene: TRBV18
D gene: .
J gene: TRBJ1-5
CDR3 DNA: TGTGCCAGCTCATTACGGGTAGAGTTAAATCAGCCCCAGCATTTT
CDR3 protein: CASSLRVELNQPQHF

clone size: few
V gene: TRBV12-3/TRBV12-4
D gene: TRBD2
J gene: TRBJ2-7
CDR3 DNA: TGTGCCAGCACCCCGACTAGCGGGAGTGACGAGCAGTACTTC
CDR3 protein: CASTPTSGSDEQYF

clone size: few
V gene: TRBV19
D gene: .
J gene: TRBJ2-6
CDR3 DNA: TGTGCCAGTAGTATAATCCCCGGTAGTGGGGCCAACGTCCTGACTTTC
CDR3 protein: CASSIIPGSGANVLTF

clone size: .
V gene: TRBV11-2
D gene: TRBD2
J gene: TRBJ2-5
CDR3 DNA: TGTGCCAGCAGCCACGGACTAGGACAAGAGACCCAGTACTTC
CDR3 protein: CASSHGLGQETQYF

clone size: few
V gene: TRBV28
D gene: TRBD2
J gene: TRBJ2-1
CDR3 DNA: TGTGCCAGCAGTTTGGCGGGAGGGCCATTCAATGAGCAGTTCTTC
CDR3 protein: CASSLAGGPFNEQFF

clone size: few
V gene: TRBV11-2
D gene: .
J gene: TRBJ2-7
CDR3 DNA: TGTGCCAGCAGCACCCCTCGGACAGCCTACGAGCAGTACTTC
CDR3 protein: CASSTPRTAYEQYF

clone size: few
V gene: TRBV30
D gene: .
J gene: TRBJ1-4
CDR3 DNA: TGTGCCTGGAGTGTTGGGGGGCACGGCGAAAAACTGTTTTTT
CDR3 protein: CAWSVGGHGEKLFF

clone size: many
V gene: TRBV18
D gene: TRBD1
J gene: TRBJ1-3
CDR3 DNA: TGTGCCAGCTCATTACAAACAGGGGACTCTGGAAACACCATATATTTT
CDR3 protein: CASSLQTGDSGNTIYF

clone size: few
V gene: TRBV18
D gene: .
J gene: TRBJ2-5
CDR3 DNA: TGTGCCAGCTCACCCCAGGTCCAAGAGACCCAGTACTTC
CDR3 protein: CASSPQVQETQYF

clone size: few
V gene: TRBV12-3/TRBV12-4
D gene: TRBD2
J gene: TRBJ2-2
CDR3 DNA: TGTGCCAGCAGTTTGGTTCTTAGCGGGAGTTACACCGGGGAGCTGTTTTTT
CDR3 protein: CASSLVLSGSYTGELFF

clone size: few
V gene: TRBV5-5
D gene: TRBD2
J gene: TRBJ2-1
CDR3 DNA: TGTGCCAGCAGCTTGGCTGGCGGGAGTGATGAGCAGTTCTTC
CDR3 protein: CASSLAGGSDEQFF

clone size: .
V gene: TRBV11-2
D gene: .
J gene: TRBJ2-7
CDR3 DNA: TGTGCCAGCGGACCCAGGGGATTGCTAACCTCCTACGAGCAGTACTTC
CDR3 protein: CASGPRGLLTSYEQYF

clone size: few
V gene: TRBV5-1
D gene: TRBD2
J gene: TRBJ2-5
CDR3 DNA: TGCGCCAGCAGCGAGGGACTAGCGGGCATCCAAGAGACCCAGTACTTC
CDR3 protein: CASSEGLAGIQETQYF

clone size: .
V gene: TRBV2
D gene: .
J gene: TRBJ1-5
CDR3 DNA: TGTGCCAGCAGTGACTCCTTACAGGAGCATTTT
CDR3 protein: CASSDSLQEHF

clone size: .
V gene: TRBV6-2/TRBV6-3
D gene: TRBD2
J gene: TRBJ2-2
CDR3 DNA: TGTGCCAGCAGTTTCAGGGGGCCTAGCGGGAGCACCGGGGAGCTGTTTTTT
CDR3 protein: CASSFRGPSGSTGELFF

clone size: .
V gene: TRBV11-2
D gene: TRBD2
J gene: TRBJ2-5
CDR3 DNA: TGTGCCAGCAGCTCCCTGGGGGGGCAAGAGACCCAGTACTTC
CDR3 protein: CASSSLGGQETQYF

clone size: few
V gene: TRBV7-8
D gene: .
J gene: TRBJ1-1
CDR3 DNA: TGTGCCAGCAGCCGGAGGAGGGACACTGAAGCTTTCTTT
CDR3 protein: CASSRRRDTEAFF

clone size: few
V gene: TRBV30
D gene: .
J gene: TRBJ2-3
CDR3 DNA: TGTGCCTGGAGTGTACTAGGAGCTGGTCCAGATACGCAGTATTTT
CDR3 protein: CAWSVLGAGPDTQYF

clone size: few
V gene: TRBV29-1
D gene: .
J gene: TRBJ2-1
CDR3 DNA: TGCAGCGTTCAGGCTTTCTCCTACAATGAGCAGTTCTTC
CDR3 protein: CSVQAFSYNEQFF

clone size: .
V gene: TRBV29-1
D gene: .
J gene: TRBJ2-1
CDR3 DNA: TGCAGCGTTGCGGCTTATTCCTACAATGAGCAGTTCTTC
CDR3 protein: CSVAAYSYNEQFF

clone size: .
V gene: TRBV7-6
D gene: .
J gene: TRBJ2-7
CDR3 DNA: TGTGCCAGCAGCTCCGCCCTGGGTGAGCAGTACTTC
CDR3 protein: CASSSALGEQYF

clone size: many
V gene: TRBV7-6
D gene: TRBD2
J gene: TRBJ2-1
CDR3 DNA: TGTGCCAGCAGCTGGACTAGCGGGAGTGAGCAGTTCTTC
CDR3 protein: CASSWTSGSEQFF

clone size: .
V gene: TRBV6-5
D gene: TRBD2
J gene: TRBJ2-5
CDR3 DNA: TGTGCCAGCAGTTACGCGGGGGGCGTAAAGACCCAGTACTTC
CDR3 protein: CASSYAGGVKTQYF

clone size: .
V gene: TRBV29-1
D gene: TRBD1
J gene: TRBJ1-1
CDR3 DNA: TGCAGCGTTGAGGAGGGGGCGAACACTGAAGCTTTCTTT
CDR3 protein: CSVEEGANTEAFF

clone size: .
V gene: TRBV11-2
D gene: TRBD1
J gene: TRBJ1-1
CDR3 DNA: TGTGCCAGCAGCTGGAACGGACAGGGGGCTGAAGCTTTCTTT
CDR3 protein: CASSWNGQGAEAFF

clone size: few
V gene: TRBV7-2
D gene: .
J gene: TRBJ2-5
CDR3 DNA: TGTGCCAGCAGCTTATATAACAGTCTCCAAGAGACCCAGTACTTC
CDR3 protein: CASSLYNSLQETQYF

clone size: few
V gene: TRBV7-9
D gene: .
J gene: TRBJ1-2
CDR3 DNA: TGTGCCAGCAGCTCCTTCCCGTCGGGTAACTATGGCTACACCTTC
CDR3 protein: CASSSFPSGNYGYTF

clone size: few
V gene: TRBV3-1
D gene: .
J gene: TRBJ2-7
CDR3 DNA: TGTGCCAGCACCCAACTAGGGGGCGAGCAGTACTTC
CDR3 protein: CASTQLGGEQYF

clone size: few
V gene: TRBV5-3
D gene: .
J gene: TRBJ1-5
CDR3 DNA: TGTGCCAGAAGCGCCCGGGCGACAGGCGATAATCAGCCCCAGCATTTT
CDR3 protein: CARSARATGDNQPQHF

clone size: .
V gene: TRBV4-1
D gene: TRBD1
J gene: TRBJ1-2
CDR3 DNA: TGCGCCAGCAGCCCCCCAGACAGGGATGCGTATGGCTACACCTTC
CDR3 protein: CASSPPDRDAYGYTF

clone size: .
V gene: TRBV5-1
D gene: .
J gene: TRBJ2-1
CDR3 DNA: TGCGCCAGCAGTTGGGCGGCCAATGAGCAGTTCTTC
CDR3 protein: CASSWAANEQFF

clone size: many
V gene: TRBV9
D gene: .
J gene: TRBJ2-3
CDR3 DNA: TGTGCCAGCAACGCAAACGGGGATACGCAGTATTTT
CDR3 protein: CASNANGDTQYF

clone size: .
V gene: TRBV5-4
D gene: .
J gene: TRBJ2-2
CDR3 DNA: TGTGCCAGCAGCTTGATCGGGGGACTTACCGGGGAGCTGTTTTTT
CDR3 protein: CASSLIGGLTGELFF

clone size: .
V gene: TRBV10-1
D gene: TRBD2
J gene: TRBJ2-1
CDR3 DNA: TGCGCCAGCAGAGACGGACTAGCGTACGACAATGAGCAGTTCTTC
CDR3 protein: CASRDGLAYDNEQFF

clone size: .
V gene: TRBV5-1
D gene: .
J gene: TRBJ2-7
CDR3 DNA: TGCGCCAGCAGCGCACCATCCTACGAGCAGTACTTC
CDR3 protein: CASSAPSYEQYF

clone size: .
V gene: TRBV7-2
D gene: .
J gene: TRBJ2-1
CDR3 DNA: TGTGCCAGCAGCCGCCAGGGACTCCACAATGAGCAGTTCTTC
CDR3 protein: CASSRQGLHNEQFF

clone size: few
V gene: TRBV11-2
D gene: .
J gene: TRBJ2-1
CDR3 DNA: TGTGCCAGCAGCTTAAGCCCGGGGCCGTACAATGAGCAGTTCTTC
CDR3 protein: CASSLSPGPYNEQFF

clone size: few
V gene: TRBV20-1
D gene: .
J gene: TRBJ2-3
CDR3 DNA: TGCAGTGCTAGCCCCACAGATACGCAGTATTTT
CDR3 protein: CSASPTDTQYF

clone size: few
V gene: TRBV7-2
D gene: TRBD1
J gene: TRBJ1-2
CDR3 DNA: TGTGCCAGCAGCTTAGGCACCGGTACAGGGGGCCGTGGCTACACCTTC
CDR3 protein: CASSLGTGTGGRGYTF

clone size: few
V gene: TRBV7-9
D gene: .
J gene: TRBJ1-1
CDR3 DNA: TGTGCCAGCAGTCCAGGGTCCTTTACTGAAGCTTTCTTT
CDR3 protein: CASSPGSFTEAFF

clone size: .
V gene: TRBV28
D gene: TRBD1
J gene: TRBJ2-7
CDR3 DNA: TGTGCCAGCAGTTTGCCGGGACAGGGGGACCACGAGCAGTACTTC
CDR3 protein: CASSLPGQGDHEQYF

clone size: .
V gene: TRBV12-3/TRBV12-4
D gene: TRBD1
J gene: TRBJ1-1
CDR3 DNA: TGTGCCAGCAGCGCCGGGACAGGGCACACTGAAGCTTTCTTT
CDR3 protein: CASSAGTGHTEAFF

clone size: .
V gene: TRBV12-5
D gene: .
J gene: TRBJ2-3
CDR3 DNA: TGTGCTAGTGGTTTGGGTCAGAGAGAGAAACCGCAGTATTTT
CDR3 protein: CASGLGQREKPQYF

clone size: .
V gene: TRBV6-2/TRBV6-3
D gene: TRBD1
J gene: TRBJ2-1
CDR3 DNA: TGTGCCGGAGACAGGGGGTCTCCTGGGGGTGAGCAGTTCTTC
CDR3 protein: CAGDRGSPGGEQFF

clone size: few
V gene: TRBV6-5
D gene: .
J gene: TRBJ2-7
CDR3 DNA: TGTGCCAGCAGTTACGGACAGTGGTCCTACGAGCAGTACTTC
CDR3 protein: CASSYGQWSYEQYF

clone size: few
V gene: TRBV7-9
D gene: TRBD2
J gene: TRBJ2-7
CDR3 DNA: TGTGCCAGCAGCTTAACTAGCGGGGTCACCTACGAGCAGTACTTC
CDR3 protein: CASSLTSGVTYEQYF

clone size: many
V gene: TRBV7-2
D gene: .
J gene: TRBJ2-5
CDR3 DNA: TGTGCCAGCAGCTTGAGGAGGGAGAGAGAGACCCAGTACTTC
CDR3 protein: CASSLRRERETQYF

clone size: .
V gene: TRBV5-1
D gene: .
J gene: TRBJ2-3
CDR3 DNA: TGCGCCAGCAGCGTGGACCGACCCTCCACAGATACGCAGTATTTT
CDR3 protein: CASSVDRPSTDTQYF

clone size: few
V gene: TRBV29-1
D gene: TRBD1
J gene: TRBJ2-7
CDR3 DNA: TGCAGCGTTCGCAGGGGGCAGACCTACGAGCAGTACTTC
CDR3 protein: CSVRRGQTYEQYF

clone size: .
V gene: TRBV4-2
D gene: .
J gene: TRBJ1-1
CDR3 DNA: TGTGTCAGCAGCCAAGGTATGCAGGGATACACTGAAGCTTTCTTT
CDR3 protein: CVSSQGMQGYTEAFF

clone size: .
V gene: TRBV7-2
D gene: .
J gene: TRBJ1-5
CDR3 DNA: TGTGCCAGCAGCTTCCGCCGGGACAGCAATCAGCCCCAGCATTTT
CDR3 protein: CASSFRRDSNQPQHF

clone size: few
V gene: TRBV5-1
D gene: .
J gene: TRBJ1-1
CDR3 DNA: TGCGCCAGCAGCTTGACCTACCGGGGGACTGAAGCTTTCTTT
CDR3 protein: CASSLTYRGTEAFF